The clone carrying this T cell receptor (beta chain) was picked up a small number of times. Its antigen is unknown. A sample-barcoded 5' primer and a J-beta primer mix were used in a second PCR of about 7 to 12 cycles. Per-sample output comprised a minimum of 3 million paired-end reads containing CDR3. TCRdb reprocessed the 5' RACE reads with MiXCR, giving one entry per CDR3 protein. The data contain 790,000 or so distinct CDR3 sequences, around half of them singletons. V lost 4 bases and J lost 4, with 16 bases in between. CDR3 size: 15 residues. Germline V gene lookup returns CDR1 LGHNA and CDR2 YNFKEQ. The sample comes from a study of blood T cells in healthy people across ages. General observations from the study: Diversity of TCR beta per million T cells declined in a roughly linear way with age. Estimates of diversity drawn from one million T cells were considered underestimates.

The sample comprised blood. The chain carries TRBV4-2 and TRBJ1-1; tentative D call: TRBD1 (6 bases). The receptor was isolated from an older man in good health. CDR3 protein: CASSLSGRGGTEAFF. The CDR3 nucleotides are TGTGCCAGCAGCCTCAGTGGGAGGGGGGGCACTGAAGCTTTCTTT.